The 23 T cell receptor beta chains listed next were all sequenced from one sample in a study of T-cell reconstitution after alpha-beta-depleted transplantation in children. The library targeted TCRbeta and was prepared with unique molecular identifiers. MiXCR was run by TCRdb on the PCR reads, yielding one entry per CDR3 protein. The sample yields about 980,000 distinct CDR3 sequences, 25% to 35% seen once. Sequencing was performed on PBMCs, mostly from graft donor cells, taken 360 days after TCRalphabeta/CD19-depleted stem cell transplant. The receptors stem from a boy younger than two who had a stem cell transplant for SCID, so the T cells may come from the graft donor.

This clonotype was seen more than once but under ten times. The V and J genes are TRBV4-3 and TRBJ2-5, with D possibly being TRBD2 (5 bases). The CDR3 spans 13 residues. Trimming took 3 bases from V and 5 from J, leaving 10 bases between them. CDR1 LGHNA and CDR2 YSLEER come from the germline V gene. The CDR3, as DNA: TGCGCCAGCAGCCAGGACTGGGCGGAGACCCAGTACTTC. It encodes CASSQDWAETQYF.

This clonotype turned up a few times. V gene TRBV7-3 combines with J gene TRBJ2-4; 11 bases are a match to TRBD2. Germline trimming cut 1 base from V and 0 bases from J; bases unmatched to any gene: 14. CDR3 length equals 21 residues. Germline values: CDR1 SGHTA, CDR2 FQGTGA. CDR3 sequence (DNA): TGTGCCAGCAGCTTAAAGACCCGACTAGCGGGGCCTCAAGTAGCCAAAAACATTCAGTACTTC. Translating gives CASSLKTRLAGPQVAKNIQYF.

J is TRBJ1-5 and V is TRBV4-2; maybe TRBD1 (6 bases). Trimming pared 0 bases from V and 7 bases from J, leaving 16 bases between. This CDR3 is 16 amino acids long. Per the germline V gene, CDR1 is LGHNA and CDR2 is YNFKEQ. CDR3 in DNA: TGTGCCAGCAGCCAAGAAGGGAACAGGGTAGAGCAGCCCCAGCATTTT. Protein sequence: CASSQEGNRVEQPQHF.

V gene TRBV19 combines with J gene TRBJ2-3; D may be TRBD1 or TRBD2 (5 bases each). Germline V gene sequence: CDR1 LNHDA, CDR2 SQIVND (reference sequence). The length of the CDR3 is 14 residues. V was shortened by 3 bases and J by 8 bases, with 15 bases between the two germline ends. The CDR3 DNA reads as TGTGCCAGTAGTATGTACGTAGGTGGGGGTACGCAGTATTTT. Translation gives CASSMYVGGGTQYF.

The chain is built from TRBV12-3 or TRBV12-4 and TRBJ2-1; 11 bases line up with TRBD2. CDR3 size: 20 residues. V shed 6 bases, J shed 2 bases, and the junction held 18 bases outside the gene matches. For the CDR3, the DNA is TGTGCCAGCAGCCTACCGGCTAGCGGGGGGATCCCTACCCCCTACAATGAGCAGTTCTTC. This gives the protein CASSLPASGGIPTPYNEQFF.

V is TRBV5-1 and J is TRBJ1-1, with D possibly matching TRBD1 (5 bases). The CDR3 covers 11 residues. V lost 6 bases and J lost 6, with 9 bases in between. In germline, CDR1 is SGHRS, CDR2 YFSETQ. As DNA, the CDR3 is TGCGCCAGCAATGGGGGGGCTGAAGCTTTCTTT. Protein product: CASNGGAEAFF.

This clonotype was counted only a few times. The chain couples TRBV16 to TRBJ2-7; TRBD1 matches 7 bases. This CDR3 is built from 16 residues. CDR1 KGHSY and CDR2 FQNENV come from the germline V gene. V dropped 1 base and J dropped 2; count of bases not matched to a gene: 8. CDR3 in amino acids: CASSQLLGTGAYEQYF. The CDR3 DNA sequence: TGTGCCAGCAGCCAATTACTGGGTACAGGGGCCTACGAGCAGTACTTC.

CDR3: CASSGLTGGLTEAFF. The CDR3 region has the DNA TGTGCCAGCAGTGGCCTCACAGGGGGCCTCACTGAAGCTTTCTTT. V gene TRBV2 combines with J gene TRBJ1-1; 9 positions match TRBD1. Trimming removed 4 bases from V and 4 bases from J; junction bases left unmatched: 7. Germline V CDR1 and CDR2: SNHLY, FYNNEI. This CDR3 region has 15 residues.

The genes are TRBV5-1 and TRBJ1-1; a weak D match, TRBD1 (5 bases). The CDR3 has 18 amino acids. The germline V gene encodes CDR1 SGHRS and CDR2 YFSETQ. Trimming cost V 1 base and J 0 bases, with 19 bases left between them. CDR3 amino acids: CASSLHIQATSLNTEAFF. The CDR3 DNA is TGCGCCAGCAGCTTGCATATACAGGCTACATCTTTGAACACTGAAGCTTTCTTT. Variable domain in full (rest from reference TRBV5-1 and TRBJ1-1): KAGVTQTPRYLIKTRGQQVTLSCSPISGHRSVSWYQQTPGQGLQFLFEYFSETQRNKGNFPGRFSGRQFSNSRSEMNVSTLELGDSALYLCASSLHIQATSLNTEAFFGQGTRLTVV.

The chain employs TRBV5-1 and TRBJ1-2; D call uncertain. The CDR3 has 13 amino acids. The germline V and J ends were trimmed by 2 bases and 5 bases, with 10 bases remaining between them. The V gene's germline CDR1 is SGHRS and CDR2 YFSETQ. The CDR3 nucleotides read TGCGCCAGCAGCTTAGGTATAGGGTATGGCTACACCTTC. Translated: CASSLGIGYGYTF. Looking up the rest from reference TRBV5-1 and TRBJ1-2 gives the full variable domain: KAGVTQTPRYLIKTRGQQVTLSCSPISGHRSVSWYQQTPGQGLQFLFEYFSETQRNKGNFPGRFSGRQFSNSRSEMNVSTLELGDSALYLCASSLGIGYGYTFGSGTRLTVV.

The genes are TRBV20-1 and TRBJ1-1; no definite D call. Germline-derived CDR1 and CDR2 are DFQATT and SNEGSKA (reference sequence). V was trimmed by 3 bases and J by 3 bases, leaving 11 bases between them. This CDR3 is 13 amino acids long. In nucleotides, the CDR3 is TGCAGTGCTAGTTCGGCCATTGACACTGAAGCTTTCTTT. Translation gives CSASSAIDTEAFF.

V and J are TRBV20-1 and TRBJ2-6; D unclear. Between the trimmed V and J ends, which lost 3 bases and 0 bases, there was a span of 15 bases. The CDR3 is 17 amino acids. CDR1 is DFQATT, CDR2 SNEGSKA, per germline (reference sequence). The CDR3 coding sequence is TGCAGTGCTAGGTCTCAAACAATGGGCTCTGGGGCCAACGTCCTGACTTTC. Its protein product is CSARSQTMGSGANVLTF.

This clonotype was detected only a few times. At one of its ends the junction is not consistent with the germline gene, which may arise from a read error. The V gene is TRBV20-1, the J gene TRBJ2-1, with TRBD2 matching 11 bases. The CDR3 is made up of 11 amino acids. Germline CDR1 DFQATT, CDR2 SNEGSKA (reference sequence). CDR3 DNA: TGCAGTGCGGTCGCTAGCGGGGGGCCCATTTTC. Translating it yields CSAVASGGPIF.

The rearrangement joins TRBV7-2 to TRBJ2-1; D might be TRBD2 (5 bases). CDR1 SGHTA and CDR2 FQGNSA come from the germline V gene. There are 18 residues in the CDR3. Trimming stripped 5 bases from V and 1 base from J, with 21 bases between. The CDR3 loop reads CASSLSGGLAGSYNEQFF. The CDR3 region has the DNA TGTGCCAGCAGCCTCTCGGGCGGGCTAGCTGGTTCCTACAATGAGCAGTTCTTC. Using reference TRBV7-2 and TRBJ2-1 for the parts outside the CDR3, the full variable domain is GAGVSQSPSNKVTEKGKDVELRCDPISGHTALYWYRQSLGQGLEFLIYFQGNSAPDKSGLPSDRFSAERTGGSVSTLTIQRTQQEDSAVYLCASSLSGGLAGSYNEQFFGPGTRLTVL.

This chain links TRBV10-3 with TRBJ2-4; 8 bases map to TRBD1. This CDR3 comprises 13 residues. V shed 8 bases and J 6 bases; nucleotides not matched to a gene: 6. From germline, CDR1 is ENHRY and CDR2 SYGVKD. CDR3 sequence (DNA): TGTGCCATCTCCGGACAGGGTGGAAACATTCAGTACTTC. It is translated as CAISGQGGNIQYF.

This clonotype was seen a handful of times. This rearrangement joins TRBV11-2 to TRBJ2-4; 8 bases line up with TRBD2. Losses at the gene ends were 5 bases for V and 0 bases for J; bases not matched to a gene: 6. Per germline, CDR1 SGHAT and CDR2 FQNNGV. The CDR3 runs 16 residues. The CDR3 region is CASSRLAGLAKNIQYF. The CDR3 nucleotides read TGTGCCAGCAGCAGGCTAGCGGGTCTAGCCAAAAACATTCAGTACTTC.

This clonotype was picked up a small number of times. This chain connects TRBV5-1 to TRBJ2-2; no reliable D call. Trimming removed 7 bases at V and 8 bases at J, with 18 bases between. CDR1 is SGHRS and CDR2 is YFSETQ in the germline V gene. The CDR3 is made up of 14 amino acids. CDR3 region: CASALAVGGGELFF. CDR3 DNA: TGCGCCAGCGCTCTTGCCGTAGGTGGAGGGGAGCTGTTTTTT.

This clonotype was seen ten or more times. This chain joins TRBV3-1 and TRBJ2-1; 9 positions match TRBD2. The CDR3 totals 18 residues. Germline-derived CDR1 and CDR2 are LGHDT and YNNKEL (reference sequence). Trimming removed 2 bases from V and 2 bases from J; junction bases left unmatched: 10. Written as DNA, the CDR3 is TGTGCCAGCAGCCAAAATACTGGACTAGCGAGGCCCTACAATGAGCAGTTCTTC. Its translation: CASSQNTGLARPYNEQFF.

This clonotype was seen a single time. The chain combines TRBV7-9 with TRBJ2-3; either TRBD1 or TRBD2 may supply D (5 bases each). The CDR3 is 16 residues long. V lost 5 bases and J 2 bases, leaving 17 bases between the germline ends. Germline V gene sequence: CDR1 SEHNR, CDR2 FQNEAQ (reference sequence). CDR3 DNA: TGTGCCAGCAGCCCCGGGGCCCGGGGCGTCACAGATACGCAGTATTTT. It yields the protein CASSPGARGVTDTQYF. Supplemented by reference TRBV7-9 and TRBJ2-3, the full variable domain reads DTGVSQNPRHKITKRGQNVTFRCDPISEHNRLYWYRQTLGQGPEFLTYFQNEAQLEKSRLLSDRFSAERPKGSFSTLEIQRTEQGDSAMYLCASSPGARGVTDTQYFGPGTRLTVL.

V gene TRBV20-1 combines with J gene TRBJ2-5; 7 bases line up with TRBD2. The trim removed 8 bases at V and 2 bases at J, leaving 5 bases unmatched. The CDR3 sequence is 12 residues long. Germline lookup yields CDR1 DFQATT and CDR2 SNEGSKA (reference sequence). For the CDR3, the DNA is TGCAGTCGGGGGGAGGGGCAAGAGACCCAGTACTTC. Translating gives CSRGEGQETQYF.

The chain carries TRBV12-3 or TRBV12-4 and TRBJ2-7; possibly TRBD1 for D (5 bases). V lost 3 bases and J 6 bases, leaving 9 bases between the germline ends. This CDR3 region has 12 residues. CDR3 in amino acids: CASSFRVFEQYF. The CDR3 DNA follows: TGTGCCAGCAGTTTCAGGGTTTTCGAGCAGTACTTC.

The V and J genes are TRBV7-8 and TRBJ2-1, with D perhaps given as TRBD1 or TRBD2 (6 bases each). V lost 5 bases to trimming and J lost 4 bases, with 15 bases between them. CDR3 length equals 15 residues. CDR1 SGHVS and CDR2 FQNEAQ come from the germline V gene. CDR3 residues: CASSLPGGLYNEQFF. CDR3 coding DNA: TGTGCCAGCAGCCTGCCCGGGGGCTTATACAATGAGCAGTTCTTC.

The chain is built from TRBV4-1 and TRBJ2-5; a weak D match, TRBD2 (5 bases). The CDR3 sequence is 13 residues long. Germline V lookup: CDR1 MGHRA, CDR2 YSYEKL. V lost 1 base to trimming and J lost 5 bases, with 8 bases between them. In nucleotides, the CDR3 is TGCGCCAGCAGCCAAGTCAGGAGGGAGACCCAGTACTTC. It is translated as CASSQVRRETQYF.